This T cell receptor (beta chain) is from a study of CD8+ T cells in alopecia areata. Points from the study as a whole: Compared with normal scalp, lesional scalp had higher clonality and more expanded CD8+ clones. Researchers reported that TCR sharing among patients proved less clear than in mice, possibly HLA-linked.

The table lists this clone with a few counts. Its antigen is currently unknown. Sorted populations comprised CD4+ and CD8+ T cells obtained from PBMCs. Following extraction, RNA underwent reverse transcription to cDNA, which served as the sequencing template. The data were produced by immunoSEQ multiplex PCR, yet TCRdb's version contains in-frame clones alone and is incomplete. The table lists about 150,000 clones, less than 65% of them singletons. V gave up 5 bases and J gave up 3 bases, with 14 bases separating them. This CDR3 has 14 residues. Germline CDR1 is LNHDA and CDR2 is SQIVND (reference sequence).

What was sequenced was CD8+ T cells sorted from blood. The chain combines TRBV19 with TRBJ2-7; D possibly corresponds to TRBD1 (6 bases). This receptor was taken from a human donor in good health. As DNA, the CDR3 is TGTGCCAGTAGTGGCTACGGGACAATCTACGAGCAGTACTTC. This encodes CASSGYGTIYEQYF.